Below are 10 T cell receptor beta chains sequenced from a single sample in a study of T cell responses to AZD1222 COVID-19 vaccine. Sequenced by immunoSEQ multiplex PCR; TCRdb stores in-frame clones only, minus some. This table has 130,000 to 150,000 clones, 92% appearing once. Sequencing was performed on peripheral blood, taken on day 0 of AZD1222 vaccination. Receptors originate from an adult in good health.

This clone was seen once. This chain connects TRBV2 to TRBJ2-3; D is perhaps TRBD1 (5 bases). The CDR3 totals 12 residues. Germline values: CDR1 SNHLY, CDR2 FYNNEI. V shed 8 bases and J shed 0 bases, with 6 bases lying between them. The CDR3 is CASGASTDTQYF. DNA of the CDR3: TGTGCCAGCGGGGCTAGCACAGATACGCAGTATTTT.

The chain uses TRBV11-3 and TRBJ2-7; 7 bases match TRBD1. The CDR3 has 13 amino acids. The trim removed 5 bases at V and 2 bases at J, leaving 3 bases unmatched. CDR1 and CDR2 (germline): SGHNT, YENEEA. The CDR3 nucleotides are TGTGCCAGCAGCCGAGACAGGGCCTACGAGCAGTACTTC. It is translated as CASSRDRAYEQYF.

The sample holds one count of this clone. The CDR3 bases are TGTGCCAGCAGCGACGGACCGCAACCCAATTCACCCCTCCACTTT. It is translated as CASSDGPQPNSPLHF. This sequence joins TRBV21-1 and TRBJ1-6. TRBV21-1 has pseudogene status. The CDR3 is 15 residues long.

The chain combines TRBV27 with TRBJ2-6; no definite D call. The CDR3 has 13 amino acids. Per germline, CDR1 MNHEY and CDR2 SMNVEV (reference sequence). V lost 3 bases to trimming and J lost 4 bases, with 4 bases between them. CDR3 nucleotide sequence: TGTGCCAGCAGTTTCAGCGGGGCCAACGTCCTGACTTTC. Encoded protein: CASSFSGANVLTF.

The CDR3 DNA follows: TGTGCCAGCAGCTTATGGACAGGGCCTAACTATGGCTACACCTTC. Amino acids: CASSLWTGPNYGYTF. This rearrangement joins TRBV7-2 to TRBJ1-2; 8 nucleotides match TRBD1. This CDR3 region has 15 residues. Germline loops: CDR1 SGHTA, CDR2 FQGNSA. With 2 bases clipped from V and 0 bases from J, the junction kept 2 bases outside the gene matches.

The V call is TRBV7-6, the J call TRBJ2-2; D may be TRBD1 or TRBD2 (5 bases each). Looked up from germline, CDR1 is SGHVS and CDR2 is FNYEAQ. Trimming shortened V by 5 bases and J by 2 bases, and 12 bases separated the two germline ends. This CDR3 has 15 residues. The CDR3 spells CASSRQGANTGELFF. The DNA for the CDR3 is TGTGCCAGCAGCCGCCAGGGAGCCAACACCGGGGAGCTGTTTTTT.

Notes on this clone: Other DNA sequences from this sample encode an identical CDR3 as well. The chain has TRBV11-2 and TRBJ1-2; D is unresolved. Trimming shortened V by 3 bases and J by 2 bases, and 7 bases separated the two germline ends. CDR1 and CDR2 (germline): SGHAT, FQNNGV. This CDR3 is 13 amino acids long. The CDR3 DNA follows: TGTGCCAGCAGCTTCTCGGGCAACTATGGCTACACCTTC. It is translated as CASSFSGNYGYTF.

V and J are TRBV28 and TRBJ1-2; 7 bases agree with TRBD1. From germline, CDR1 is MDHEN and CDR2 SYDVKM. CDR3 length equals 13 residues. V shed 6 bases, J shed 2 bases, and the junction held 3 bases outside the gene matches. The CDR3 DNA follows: TGTGCCAGCAGCTTGACAGGGAACTATGGCTACACCTTC. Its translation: CASSLTGNYGYTF.

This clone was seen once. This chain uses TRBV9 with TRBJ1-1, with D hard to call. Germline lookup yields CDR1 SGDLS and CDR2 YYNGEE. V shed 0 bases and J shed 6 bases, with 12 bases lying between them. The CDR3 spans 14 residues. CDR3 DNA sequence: TGTGCCAGCAGCGTAGTAGTAGGGAGCCCTGAAGCTTTCTTT. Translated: CASSVVVGSPEAFF.

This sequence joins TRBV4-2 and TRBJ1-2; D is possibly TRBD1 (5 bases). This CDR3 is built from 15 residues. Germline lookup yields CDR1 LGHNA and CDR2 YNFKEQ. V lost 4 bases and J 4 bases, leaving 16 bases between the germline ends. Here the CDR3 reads CASSPRGDRGYGYTF. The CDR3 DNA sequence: TGTGCCAGCAGCCCGCGAGGGGATCGGGGCTATGGCTACACCTTC.